This T cell receptor beta chain emerged from a study of sequential checkpoint blockade in melanoma. Study-level background: Each arm's sequence ended with maintenance nivolumab.

Treatment indicated: randomized to nivolumab then ipilimumab (arm A) or the reverse (arm B). Live CD3+CD8+ CD19− CD56− cells were sorted from PBMCs. The method was immunoSEQ multiplex PCR; TCRdb's version includes in-frame clones alone and lacks a portion of them. Of around 18,000 clones listed, 55% to 70% were seen once; the top ten hold around 18%. The starting material was CD8+ T cells sorted from blood (inferred from file names), obtained from a patient given nivolumab and ipilimumab in sequence. The receptor was derived from a human donor with melanoma.

CDR3 sequence (DNA): TGCGCCAGCAGCCAAGATCGGACAGGGGGGGGCTACACCTTC. Its translation is CASSQDRTGGGYTF. This chain connects TRBV4-3 to TRBJ1-2, with 10 bases aligning to TRBD1. The CDR3 extends over 14 amino acids. The germline gives CDR1 LGHNA, CDR2 YSLEER. Trimming removed 0 bases from V and 8 bases from J; junction bases left unmatched: 3.